A selection of T cell receptor beta chains follows, all from one sample in a study of cytomegalovirus exposure and HLA in healthy donors. This table comes from immunoSEQ multiplex PCR, and its TCRdb copy is limited to in-frame clones, with some not included. The table shows about 220,000 clones, with roughly 82% occurring only once. The sample was PBMCs. The source is a man aged 40-49 years in good health and CMV-seropositive. CDR3s include the opening cysteine and the closing phenylalanine or tryptophan. A D gene is named only where the DNA matches it firmly. Expanded clones are given a class, and other clones once, few, many or no size at all.

v_call,clone_size,j_call,d_call,cdr3_nt,cdr3_aa
TRBV4-2,few,TRBJ1-2,TRBD1,TGTGCCAGCGGACGGACAGGGGGCAACTATGGCTACACCTTC,CASGRTGGNYGYTF
TRBV19,NA,TRBJ1-1,TRBD1,TGTGCCAGTAGTATAGGGGACAGGGGCACTGAAGCTTTCTTT,CASSIGDRGTEAFF
TRBV4-2,NA,TRBJ2-1,TRBD2,TGTGCCAGCAGCCAAGAAGCAGCCATAGCGGGAAACAATGAGCAGTTCTTC,CASSQEAAIAGNNEQFF
TRBV19,NA,TRBJ1-2,NA,TGTGCCACCACCCCCGAGTGGTTCTATGGCTACACCTTC,CATTPEWFYGYTF
TRBV6-5,NA,TRBJ1-1,TRBD1,TGTGCCAGCAGTCACCGGGACAGGAACACTGAAGCTTTCTTT,CASSHRDRNTEAFF
TRBV5-1,NA,TRBJ1-2,TRBD1,TGCGCCAGCAGCTTCCAGGGGGACGGCTACACCTTC,CASSFQGDGYTF
TRBV6-5,NA,TRBJ2-3,TRBD2,TGTGCCAGCAGTTACGCTAGCGGGGCACGCACAGATACGCAGTATTTT,CASSYASGARTDTQYF
TRBV6-6,NA,TRBJ1-1,NA,TGTGCCAGCAGTTCCCTCTCGACTGAAGCTTTCTTT,CASSSLSTEAFF
TRBV18,NA,TRBJ2-1,NA,TGTGCCAGCTCACCATACGTTGAGGTGAGCTCCTACAATGAGCAGTTCTTC,CASSPYVEVSSYNEQFF
TRBV7-8,NA,TRBJ1-3,TRBD1,TGTGCCAGCAGCTACGGACAGGGAGCTGGAAACACCATATATTTT,CASSYGQGAGNTIYF
TRBV27,NA,TRBJ1-1,NA,TGTGCCAGCAGTTTAGTTATGGGGCTGAACACTGAAGCTTTCTTT,CASSLVMGLNTEAFF
TRBV2,NA,TRBJ1-4,TRBD1,TGTGCCAGCAGTGAAGCGCTTACGAGGGGGCTAGATTTTTTT,CASSEALTRGLDFF
TRBV12-2,NA,TRBJ2-1,NA,TGTGCAAGTCGCTTAACTTCCCTAGCGGGAGGGCCAAAGCCCTACAATGAGCAGTTCTTC,CASRLTSLAGGPKPYNEQFF
TRBV30,few,TRBJ2-4,NA,TGTGCCTGGAGTGGGACAGAAAACATTCAGTACTTC,CAWSGTENIQYF
TRBV27,NA,TRBJ1-5,NA,TGTGCCAGCAGTTTATCGGGAGGGTTTCTGCCCCAGCATTTT,CASSLSGGFLPQHF
TRBV6-5,NA,TRBJ1-2,NA,TGTGCCAGCAGTTACTCGCAGGCCGTGGGAGCGGGTGGCTACACCTTC,CASSYSQAVGAGGYTF
TRBV19,NA,TRBJ2-3,TRBD2,TGTGCCAGTAGCCCGGGACTAGCAGCTTTCACAGATACGCAGTATTTT,CASSPGLAAFTDTQYF
TRBV9,NA,TRBJ1-1,NA,TGTGCCAGCAGCCTAGATGTCGGGAACACTGAAGCTTTCTTT,CASSLDVGNTEAFF
TRBV27,few,TRBJ2-7,TRBD1,TGTGCCAGCAGTACCGGACAGGGCCACGAGCAGTACTTC,CASSTGQGHEQYF
TRBV5-1,few,TRBJ2-2,NA,TGCGCCAGCAGCTCGATAGCGGCAATGAACGGGGAGCTGTTTTTT,CASSSIAAMNGELFF
TRBV19,NA,TRBJ2-1,NA,TGTGCCAGTAGCCTAAACAAGGGGCCGGACTACAATGAGCAGTTCTTC,CASSLNKGPDYNEQFF
TRBV5-4,NA,TRBJ2-3,TRBD2,TGTGCCAGCAGCTTGGGCGGGAGTGAAAATACGCAGTATTTT,CASSLGGSENTQYF
TRBV6-1,NA,TRBJ2-5,TRBD2,TGTGCCAGCAGACCACCGGGACTAGTAGGAGAGACCCAGTACTTC,CASRPPGLVGETQYF
TRBV15,NA,TRBJ2-2,NA,TGTGCCACCAGTCGGGACACCGGGGAGCTGTTTTTT,CATSRDTGELFF
TRBV19,NA,TRBJ2-7,NA,TGTGCCAGTAGCCCCGACGGGAGATCCTACGAGCAGTACTTC,CASSPDGRSYEQYF
TRBV5-6,few,TRBJ2-1,NA,TGTGCCAGCAGCTGGGGCAGCTCCTACAATGAGCAGTTCTTC,CASSWGSSYNEQFF
TRBV25-1,NA,TRBJ2-7,NA,TGTGCCAGCAGTGAACGGGCTAGCTACTACGAGCAGTACTTC,CASSERASYYEQYF
TRBV6-5,NA,TRBJ1-2,NA,TGTGCCAGCAGTTATGGAGATGGCTACACCTTC,CASSYGDGYTF
TRBV30,NA,TRBJ1-6,NA,TGTGCCTTCCGACAGGAGGTTCGGTCACCCCTCCACTTT,CAFRQEVRSPLHF
TRBV9,NA,TRBJ2-5,NA,TGTGCCAGCAGCGTGGGCGGGGAAGAGACCCAGTACTTC,CASSVGGEETQYF
TRBV6-6,NA,TRBJ2-1,NA,TGTGCCAGCACAGGAAGTGGGAGAGCCAACAATGAGCAGTTCTTC,CASTGSGRANNEQFF
TRBV5-1,NA,TRBJ2-3,TRBD1,TGCGCCAGCAGCTTGTGGGGACAGGGCACAGATACGCAGTATTTT,CASSLWGQGTDTQYF
TRBV10-2,NA,TRBJ2-5,NA,TGCGCCAGCAGTTTTAGTTCAGGGGAGACCCAGTACTTC,CASSFSSGETQYF
TRBV7-2,NA,TRBJ2-3,TRBD2,TGTGCCAGCAGCTTGGCGGGAGGGCATACAGATACGCAGTATTTT,CASSLAGGHTDTQYF
TRBV4-1,NA,TRBJ2-5,TRBD2,TGCGCCAGCAGCGCCCGACTAGCGGGAGACCGAGAGACCCAGTACTTC,CASSARLAGDRETQYF
TRBV27,NA,TRBJ1-1,NA,TGTGCCAGCAGTTCCCCGCGCAGGGCCGGCACTGAAGCTTTCTTT,CASSSPRRAGTEAFF
TRBV12-5,few,TRBJ1-1,NA,TGTGCTAGTGCCTCACAGGGATCGAACACTGAAGCTTTCTTT,CASASQGSNTEAFF
TRBV13,NA,TRBJ2-3,NA,TGTGCCAGCAGCTTAGGTCCGGGAATTACAGATACGCAGTATTTT,CASSLGPGITDTQYF
TRBV19,NA,TRBJ1-5,NA,TGTGCCAGTAGTATCGGTGAGGGTCAGCCCCAGCATTTT,CASSIGEGQPQHF
TRBV5-1,NA,TRBJ2-5,NA,TGCGCCAGCAGCCAGGGCGCCGGGACTGAAGAGACCCAGTACTTC,CASSQGAGTEETQYF
TRBV10-3,NA,TRBJ2-3,TRBD1,TGTGCCATCAGCCAAGACAGGGGCAGCACAGATACGCAGTATTTT,CAISQDRGSTDTQYF
TRBV6-5,NA,TRBJ1-2,TRBD1,TGTGCCAGCAATCGGGACAGCTCGAGACGGTATGGCTACACCTTC,CASNRDSSRRYGYTF
TRBV6-6,NA,TRBJ1-3,NA,TGTGCCAGCCGACAAGGGGCTGGAAACACCATATATTTT,CASRQGAGNTIYF
TRBV7-8,NA,TRBJ2-1,NA,TGTGCCAGCAGCTTAGCTACAGGGACCTACAATGAGCAGTTCTTC,CASSLATGTYNEQFF
TRBV5-1,NA,TRBJ1-4,NA,TGCGCCAGCAGCTTGGAAGGGGGAACTAATGAAAAACTGTTTTTT,CASSLEGGTNEKLFF
TRBV6-6,NA,TRBJ1-5,NA,TGTGCCAGTTCACGGGATAGCAATCAGCCCCAGCATTTT,CASSRDSNQPQHF
TRBV30,NA,TRBJ1-1,NA,TGTGCCTGGAGTGACAGGGTGGAAGCTTTCTTT,CAWSDRVEAFF
TRBV5-1,once,TRBJ1-2,TRBD1,TGCGCCAGCAGCTCCTCCGGGACAGGGTTCTTTGGCTACACCTTC,CASSSSGTGFFGYTF
TRBV5-5,NA,TRBJ2-6,NA,TGTGCCAGCAGCAGGGGGACCTCGGGCTCTGGGGCCAACGTCCTGACTTTC,CASSRGTSGSGANVLTF
TRBV6-5,NA,TRBJ2-4,TRBD2,TGTGCCAGCAGTTACTCGAACGGGAGGGGTAAAAACATTCAGTACTTC,CASSYSNGRGKNIQYF